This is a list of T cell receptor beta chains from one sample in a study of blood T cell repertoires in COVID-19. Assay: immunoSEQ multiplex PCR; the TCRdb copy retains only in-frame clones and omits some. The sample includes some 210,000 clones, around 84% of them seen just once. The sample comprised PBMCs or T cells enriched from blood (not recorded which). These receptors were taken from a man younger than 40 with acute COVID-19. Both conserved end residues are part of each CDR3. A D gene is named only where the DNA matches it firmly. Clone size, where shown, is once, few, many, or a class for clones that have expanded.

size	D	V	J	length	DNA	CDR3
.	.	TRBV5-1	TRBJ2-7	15	TGCGCCAGCAGCTTGGGTCTAGCTGCAACCTACGAGCAGTACTTC	CASSLGLAATYEQYF
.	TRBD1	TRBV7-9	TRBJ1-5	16	TGTGCCAGCAGCATAGATGGACAGGTTGGCAATCAGCCCCAGCATTTT	CASSIDGQVGNQPQHF
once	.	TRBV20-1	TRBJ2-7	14	TGCAGTGCTAGTCCCAGGGGCCGCTCCTACGAGCAGTACTTC	CSASPRGRSYEQYF
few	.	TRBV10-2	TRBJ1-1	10	TGCGCCAGCAGCCAGGGTGAAGCTTTCTTT	CASSQGEAFF
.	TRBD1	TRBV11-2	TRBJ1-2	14	TGTGCCAGCAGCCCGGGACAGGGTAACTATGGCTACACCTTC	CASSPGQGNYGYTF
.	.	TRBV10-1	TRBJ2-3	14	TGCGCCAGCAGTGCCGACACAAGCACAGATACGCAGTATTTT	CASSADTSTDTQYF
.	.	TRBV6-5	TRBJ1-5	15	TGTGCCAGCAGTCCCGACAGTGGGAGCAATCAGCCCCAGCATTTT	CASSPDSGSNQPQHF
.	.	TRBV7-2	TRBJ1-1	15	TGTGCCAGCAGCCCACTTTCCGGACTTTACACTGAAGCTTTCTTT	CASSPLSGLYTEAFF
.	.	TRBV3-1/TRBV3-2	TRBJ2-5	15	TGTGCCAGCAGCCAAGTTCAGGGCCGACAAGAGACCCAGTACTTC	CASSQVQGRQETQYF
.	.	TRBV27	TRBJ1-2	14	TGTGCCAGCAGGCGCAGGGATTTTAACTATGGCTACACCTTC	CASRRRDFNYGYTF
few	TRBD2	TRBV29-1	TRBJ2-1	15	TGCAGCGTTGGCCTGGGTAGCGGGGTCTACAATGAGCAGTTCTTC	CSVGLGSGVYNEQFF
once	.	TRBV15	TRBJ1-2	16	TGTGCCACCAGCAGAGAGCTCTTGCAGGGAGGAAATGGCTACACCTTC	CATSRELLQGGNGYTF
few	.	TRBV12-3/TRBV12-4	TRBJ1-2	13	TGTGCCAGCAGCCAGGCTTTGGGGGCAGGCTACACCTTC	CASSQALGAGYTF
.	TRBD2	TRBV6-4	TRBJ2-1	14	TGTGCCAGCAGTGAGGCGGGGGGGCCGTATGAGCAGTTCTTC	CASSEAGGPYEQFF
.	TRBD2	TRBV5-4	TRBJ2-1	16	TGTGCCAGCAGCTTGGCCAGCGGGGGCCTTCACAATGAGCAGTTCTTC	CASSLASGGLHNEQFF
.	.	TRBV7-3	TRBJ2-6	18	TGTGCCAGCAGCTCCCAGGCGGGGTACACCTCTGGGGCCAACGTCCTGACTTTC	CASSSQAGYTSGANVLTF
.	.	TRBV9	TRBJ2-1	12	TGTGCCAGCAGCCTAACCTACAATGAGCAGTTCTTC	CASSLTYNEQFF
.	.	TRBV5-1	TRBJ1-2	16	TGCGCCAGCAGCTCGGGGGGGACCACCTTGGACTATGGCTACACCTTC	CASSSGGTTLDYGYTF
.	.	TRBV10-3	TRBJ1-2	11	TGTGCCATCAGGCAGGGGTATGGCTACACCTTC	CAIRQGYGYTF
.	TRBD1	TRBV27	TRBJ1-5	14	TGTGCCAGCAGTCGACAGGGGATGAATCAGCCCCAGCATTTT	CASSRQGMNQPQHF
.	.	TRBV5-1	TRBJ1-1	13	TGCGCCAGCAGCTTGGCCGCGGACACTGAAGCTTTCTTT	CASSLAADTEAFF
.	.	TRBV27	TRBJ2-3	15	TGTGCCAGCAGTTTATTGAAAACTAGCACAGATACGCAGTATTTT	CASSLLKTSTDTQYF
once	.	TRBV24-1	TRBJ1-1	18	TGTGCCACCAGTGATTTAGAGGCGAGTTTTCCTATGAACACTGAAGCTTTCTTT	CATSDLEASFPMNTEAFF
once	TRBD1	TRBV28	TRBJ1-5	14	TGTGCCAGCAGTTATGACAGGGGGAGACGGCCCCAGCATTTT	CASSYDRGRRPQHF
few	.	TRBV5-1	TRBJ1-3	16	TGCGCCAGCAGCTTTGGGGCGCTCGGCTCTGGAAACACCATATATTTT	CASSFGALGSGNTIYF
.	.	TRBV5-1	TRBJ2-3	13	TGCGCCAGCAGCTGGACAGTAACAGATACGCAGTATTTT	CASSWTVTDTQYF
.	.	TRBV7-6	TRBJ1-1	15	TGTGCCAGCAGCTCCTCCCCCGGGGGGCAAGGTGAAGCTTTCTTT	CASSSSPGGQGEAFF
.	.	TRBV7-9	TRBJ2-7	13	TGTGCCAGCAGCCCCGCTGGGGGGAACGAGCAGTACTTC	CASSPAGGNEQYF
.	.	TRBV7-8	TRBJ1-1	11	TGTGCCAGCAGCCCGGACTCGGGGGCTTTCTTT	CASSPDSGAFF
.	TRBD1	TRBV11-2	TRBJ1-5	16	TGTGCCAGCAGCCACGGGACAGGGCCTCGGAAACAGCCCCAGCATTTT	CASSHGTGPRKQPQHF
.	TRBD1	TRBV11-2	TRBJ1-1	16	TGTGCCAGCAGTAGGCAACAGGGGGCTCTTGGCACTGAAGCTTTCTTT	CASSRQQGALGTEAFF
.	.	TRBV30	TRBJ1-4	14	TGTGCCTGGAATCTGGGACTTGTTGGGGAAAAACTGTTTTTT	CAWNLGLVGEKLFF
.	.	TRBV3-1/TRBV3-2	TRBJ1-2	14	TGTGCCAGCAGCCAAGAGGCAGGGGACTATGGCTACACCTTC	CASSQEAGDYGYTF
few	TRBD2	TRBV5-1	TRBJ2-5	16	TGCGCCAGCAGCTCTCAACTAGCGGGGGGGCGGGAGACCCAGTACTTC	CASSSQLAGGRETQYF
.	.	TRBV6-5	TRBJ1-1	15	TGTGCCAGCAGACCAAGTCGGGGATGGAACACTGAAGCTTTCTTT	CASRPSRGWNTEAFF
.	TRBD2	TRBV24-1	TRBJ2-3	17	TGTGCCACCAGTGATACCTATAGCGGGGCTAGCACAGATACGCAGTATTTT	CATSDTYSGASTDTQYF
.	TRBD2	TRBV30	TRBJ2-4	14	TGTGCCTGGAGGGACCGGGGGGGCTCGCGGATTCAGTACTTC	CAWRDRGGSRIQYF
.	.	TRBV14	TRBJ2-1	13	TGTGCCAGCAGCCAAGGGGCAGTGGGCGAGCAGTTCTTC	CASSQGAVGEQFF
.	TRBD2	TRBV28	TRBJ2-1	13	TGTGCCAGCAGTTTAATTAGCGGGGCTGAGCAGTTCTTC	CASSLISGAEQFF
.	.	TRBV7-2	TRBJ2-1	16	TGTGCCAGCAGCCCCTATGGGCAGGGGCCGACCAATGAGCAGTTCTTC	CASSPYGQGPTNEQFF
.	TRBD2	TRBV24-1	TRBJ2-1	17	TGTGCCACCAGTGACCCCCGGGGCGGGGGGTCCTACAATGAGCAGTTCTTC	CATSDPRGGGSYNEQFF
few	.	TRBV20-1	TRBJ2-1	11	TGCAGTGCTAGAGAGGACAGAGAGCAGTTCTTC	CSAREDREQFF
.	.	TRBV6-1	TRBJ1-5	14	TGTGCCAGCACCGAAACAAATAGCAATCAGCCCCAGCATTTT	CASTETNSNQPQHF
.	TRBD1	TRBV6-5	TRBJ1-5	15	TGTGCCAGCAGCGAGAAGACAGGGGGCGGTCAGCCCCAGCATTTT	CASSEKTGGGQPQHF
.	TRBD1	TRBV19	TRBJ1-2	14	TGTGCCAGTAGTAATGACAGGGGTATCTATGGCTACACCTTC	CASSNDRGIYGYTF
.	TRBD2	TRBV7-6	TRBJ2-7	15	TGTGCCAGCAGCGTGACTAGCGGGGGGTTAAGCGAGCAGTACTTC	CASSVTSGGLSEQYF
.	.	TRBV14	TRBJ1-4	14	TGTGCCAGCAGCCAGAGGGTTGCTAATGAAAAACTGTTTTTT	CASSQRVANEKLFF
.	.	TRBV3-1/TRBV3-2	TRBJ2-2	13	TGTGCCAGCAGCCTATCGGGGGCCGGGGAGCTGTTTTTT	CASSLSGAGELFF
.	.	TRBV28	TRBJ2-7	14	TGTGCCAGCCGCGACCGGGGGTTACTGTACGAGCAGTACTTC	CASRDRGLLYEQYF
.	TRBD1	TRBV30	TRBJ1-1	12	TGTGCCTGGAGCCTCAGGGGGATTGAAGCTTTCTTT	CAWSLRGIEAFF
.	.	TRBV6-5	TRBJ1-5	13	TGTGCCAGCAGTTCACGGGGGAATCAGCCCCAGCATTTT	CASSSRGNQPQHF
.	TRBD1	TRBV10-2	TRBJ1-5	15	TGCGCCAGCAGTGAGTCTGGGACAGCTTATCAGCCCCAGCATTTT	CASSESGTAYQPQHF
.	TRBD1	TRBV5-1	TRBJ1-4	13	TGCGCCAGCAGCTGGGACAGACCTGAAAAACTGTTTTTT	CASSWDRPEKLFF